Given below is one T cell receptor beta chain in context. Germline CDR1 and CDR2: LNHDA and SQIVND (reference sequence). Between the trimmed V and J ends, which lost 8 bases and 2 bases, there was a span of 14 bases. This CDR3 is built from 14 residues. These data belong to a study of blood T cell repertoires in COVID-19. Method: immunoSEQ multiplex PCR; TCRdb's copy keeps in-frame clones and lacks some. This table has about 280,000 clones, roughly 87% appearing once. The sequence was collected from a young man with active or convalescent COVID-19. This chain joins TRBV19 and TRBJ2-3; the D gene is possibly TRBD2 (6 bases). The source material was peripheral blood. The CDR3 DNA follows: TGTGCCAGTTCCGCCCGGGGGTACACAGATACGCAGTATTTT. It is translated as CASSARGYTDTQYF.